These T cell receptor beta chains were read from a single sample in a study of blood T cell repertoires in COVID-19. Assay: immunoSEQ multiplex PCR; the TCRdb copy retains only in-frame clones and omits some. Of over 200,000 clones listed, 88% are singletons. The sample consisted of PBMCs or T cells enriched from blood (not recorded which). The receptors were gathered from a woman aged 25 to 45 who had been exposed to COVID-19. Both conserved end residues are part of each CDR3. A D gene is named only where the DNA matches it firmly. Some rows mark clone size as missing; the rest say once, few, many or name a class of expanded clone.

V gene	J gene	clone size	D gene	CDR3 protein	CDR3 DNA
TRBV24-1	TRBJ2-5	.	TRBD1	CATSDFRTGPKETQYF	TGTGCCACCAGTGATTTCCGGACAGGACCTAAAGAGACCCAGTACTTC
TRBV29-1	TRBJ1-2	.	.	CSVPSRGNRGYTF	TGCAGCGTCCCAAGTCGGGGGAATAGGGGCTACACCTTC
TRBV14	TRBJ1-1	.	TRBD1	CASSQKGPILGGRTALNTEAFF	TGTGCCAGCAGTCAAAAAGGCCCAATTTTAGGGGGCCGGACAGCCCTAAACACTGAAGCTTTCTTT
TRBV5-6	TRBJ2-7	.	TRBD1	CASSPRGRLDEQYF	TGTGCCAGCAGCCCCAGGGGGCGACTGGACGAGCAGTACTTC
TRBV9	TRBJ1-2	.	TRBD1	CASSESPQGHGYGYTF	TGTGCCAGCAGCGAGTCCCCACAGGGGCACGGCTATGGCTACACCTTC
TRBV6-5	TRBJ1-6	.	.	CASGRGGSPLHF	TGTGCCAGCGGCAGGGGTGGTTCACCCCTCCACTTT
TRBV10-3	TRBJ2-7	.	.	CAISESESSYEQYF	TGTGCCATCAGTGAGTCTGAGAGCTCCTACGAGCAGTACTTC
TRBV27	TRBJ1-2	.	.	CASSPVTGIYGYTF	TGTGCCAGCAGCCCTGTGACGGGGATTTATGGCTACACCTTC
TRBV2	TRBJ2-1	.	.	CASSEAVAQSGDEQFF	TGTGCCAGCAGTGAAGCAGTAGCGCAATCAGGGGATGAGCAGTTCTTC
TRBV19	TRBJ2-1	.	.	CASSMFNNEQFF	TGTGCCAGTAGTATGTTTAACAATGAGCAGTTCTTC
TRBV18	TRBJ1-1	.	.	CASSPFTGEAFF	TGTGCCAGCTCACCATTCACGGGTGAAGCTTTCTTT
TRBV7-6	TRBJ2-7	.	TRBD1	CASSQGDEQYF	TGTGCCAGCAGCCAGGGGGACGAGCAGTACTTC
TRBV24-1	TRBJ2-1	.	TRBD2	CATAGGDYNEQFF	TGTGCCACCGCGGGGGGGGACTACAATGAGCAGTTCTTC
TRBV2	TRBJ2-2	.	.	CASNRGERSTGELFF	TGTGCCAGCAACAGAGGAGAGCGGAGCACCGGGGAGCTGTTTTTT
TRBV18	TRBJ2-1	.	TRBD1	CASSSETGVNEQFF	TGTGCCAGCTCATCGGAGACAGGGGTAAATGAGCAGTTCTTC
TRBV12-2	TRBJ1-3	.	.	CASRPDSLDSGNTIYF	TGTGCAAGTCGCCCCGACAGTCTAGACTCTGGAAACACCATATATTTT
TRBV28	TRBJ2-5	.	TRBD1	CASSLQGAGTQYF	TGTGCCAGCAGTCTGCAGGGGGCTGGGACCCAGTACTTC
TRBV7-2	TRBJ2-2	.	TRBD2	CASSLVAGGPGGELFF	TGTGCCAGCAGCTTAGTGGCGGGAGGTCCAGGAGGGGAGCTGTTTTTT
TRBV24-1	TRBJ2-7	.	TRBD2	CATTDALWGGPLFGQYF	TGTGCCACCACTGATGCCCTGTGGGGGGGACCCCTCTTTGGGCAGTACTTC
TRBV7-8	TRBJ2-1	.	TRBD2	CASSLALAGFYNEQFF	TGTGCCAGCAGCTTAGCGCTAGCGGGGTTTTACAATGAGCAGTTCTTC
TRBV5-6	TRBJ2-2	.	TRBD1	CASSLVSGGRGELFF	TGTGCCAGCAGCTTGGTCTCAGGGGGCCGAGGGGAGCTGTTTTTT
TRBV11-2	TRBJ2-7	.	.	CASSFQAGFSYEQYF	TGTGCCAGCAGCTTCCAAGCAGGTTTCTCCTACGAGCAGTACTTC
TRBV6-1	TRBJ2-3	.	TRBD2	CASSENYIGTSGLTDTQYF	TGTGCCAGCAGTGAAAACTATATAGGGACTAGCGGTCTCACAGATACGCAGTATTTT
TRBV11-3	TRBJ2-1	.	TRBD1	CASSAGTGDPEQFF	TGTGCCAGCAGCGCCGGGACAGGGGACCCCGAGCAGTTCTTC
TRBV19	TRBJ1-2	.	TRBD1	CAAEQGRGYTF	TGTGCCGCTGAACAGGGGCGCGGCTACACCTTC
TRBV9	TRBJ2-3	few	.	CASSEGRISTDTQYF	TGTGCCAGCAGCGAGGGGCGGATTAGCACAGATACGCAGTATTTT
TRBV20-1	TRBJ1-6	.	TRBD1	CSASKDRNSPLHF	TGCAGTGCTAGTAAGGACAGGAATTCACCCCTCCACTTT
TRBV10-1	TRBJ2-5	.	.	CASSRQIQETQYF	TGCGCCAGCAGTCGCCAGATCCAAGAGACCCAGTACTTC
TRBV5-1	TRBJ1-1	.	.	CASSLAGQGQAFF	TGCGCCAGCAGCTTGGCCGGTCAGGGGCAAGCTTTCTTT
TRBV9	TRBJ2-2	once	TRBD2	CASSVVAGDTGELFF	TGTGCCAGCAGCGTAGTAGCGGGGGACACCGGGGAGCTGTTTTTT
TRBV5-1	TRBJ2-5	.	TRBD2	CASSHLPGLIQETQYF	TGCGCCAGCAGCCATTTACCGGGACTAATACAAGAGACCCAGTACTTC
TRBV12-3/TRBV12-4	TRBJ2-5	.	.	CASSFGGETQYF	TGTGCCAGCAGTTTTGGGGGCGAGACCCAGTACTTC
TRBV30	TRBJ2-7	few	.	CAWSWQEIYEQYF	TGTGCCTGGAGTTGGCAGGAAATCTACGAGCAGTACTTC
TRBV27	TRBJ2-7	.	TRBD2	CASSTAGGVNEQYF	TGTGCCAGCAGCACAGCGGGAGGGGTTAACGAGCAGTACTTC
TRBV12-3/TRBV12-4	TRBJ1-1	.	.	CASTLRANTEAFF	TGTGCCAGCACCCTCAGGGCGAACACTGAAGCTTTCTTT
TRBV12-5	TRBJ2-2	once	TRBD1	CASGTGEGSTGELFF	TGTGCTAGTGGTACAGGGGAAGGAAGCACCGGGGAGCTGTTTTTT
TRBV2	TRBJ1-5	.	TRBD1	CASGDRGGNQPQHF	TGTGCCAGCGGGGACAGGGGTGGCAATCAGCCCCAGCATTTT
TRBV6-5	TRBJ1-1	.	.	CASSYNRQDLNTEAFF	TGTGCCAGCAGTTATAACCGACAGGATTTGAACACTGAAGCTTTCTTT
TRBV28	TRBJ2-7	.	.	CASSFRGSYEQYF	TGTGCCAGCAGTTTCAGGGGCTCCTACGAGCAGTACTTC
TRBV14	TRBJ1-3	.	.	CASSQDRTYGNTIYF	TGTGCCAGCAGCCAAGATCGCACATACGGAAACACCATATATTTT
TRBV5-1	TRBJ2-3	.	.	CASTKGVLSTDTQYF	TGCGCCAGCACAAAAGGGGTTCTTAGCACAGATACGCAGTATTTT
TRBV18	TRBJ2-7	.	TRBD2	CASSLSGTSGSSYEQYF	TGTGCCAGCTCACTGTCCGGGACTAGCGGGAGCTCCTACGAGCAGTACTTC
TRBV9	TRBJ2-1	.	.	CASSVASQGPYNEQFF	TGTGCCAGCAGCGTAGCTTCACAGGGACCATACAATGAGCAGTTCTTC
TRBV2	TRBJ1-5	.	.	CASREEPGSSNQPQHF	TGTGCCAGCAGAGAGGAACCAGGGTCGAGCAATCAGCCCCAGCATTTT
TRBV30	TRBJ2-1	.	.	CAWNLAGTNEQFF	TGTGCCTGGAACCTAGCAGGTACGAATGAGCAGTTCTTC
TRBV27	TRBJ2-1	.	TRBD2	CASGARLAPNNEQFF	TGTGCCAGCGGGGCCCGACTAGCACCCAACAATGAGCAGTTCTTC
TRBV12-5	TRBJ1-4	.	.	CASGPQREKLFF	TGTGCTAGTGGCCCCCAGAGGGAAAAACTGTTTTTT
TRBV30	TRBJ1-5	few	TRBD1	CAWSRGGQGNQPQHF	TGTGCCTGGAGTCGTGGAGGACAGGGCAATCAGCCCCAGCATTTT
TRBV6-6	TRBJ2-4	.	TRBD2	CASSTIGREGAYF	TGTGCCAGCAGCACTATTGGGCGGGAGGGGGCGTACTTC
TRBV5-1	TRBJ1-1	.	TRBD1	CASSSLPPGQGLNTEAFF	TGCGCCAGCAGCTCGTTACCCCCTGGACAGGGCCTGAACACTGAAGCTTTCTTT
TRBV7-3	TRBJ2-7	.	TRBD2	CASSTGPPGTSGYEQYF	TGTGCCAGCAGCACGGGCCCCCCGGGGACTAGCGGCTACGAGCAGTACTTC
TRBV5-5	TRBJ1-1	.	TRBD1	CASSSQGGNTEAFF	TGTGCCAGCAGCTCGCAGGGGGGGAACACTGAAGCTTTCTTT